This T cell receptor (beta chain) was sequenced for a study of identical twins. Regarding the study as a whole: Sharing of beta out-of-frame sequences by twins showed a weaker excess.

There are a few counts of this clonotype. The target antigen is unknown. The V gene's germline CDR1 is MNHNS and CDR2 SASEGT. V was clipped by 7 bases and J by 3 bases; unmatched bases: 8. This CDR3 is built from 16 residues. Template switching added a universal primer site; cDNA carried unique molecular identifiers. TCRdb fed the 5' RACE reads into MiXCR, producing one record per CDR3 protein. This table holds about 340,000 distinct CDR3 sequences, approximately 13% found once. The data also belong to a second study, concerning yellow fever vaccine responses in identical twins.

Sequencing input: CD8+ T cells sorted from blood. This sequence joins TRBV6-1 and TRBJ1-3; 11 bases line up with TRBD1. This TCR came from a woman between 18 and 30 years old in good health. This CDR3 is CASNAGDRGYGNTIYF. CDR3 sequence (DNA): TGTGCCAGCAACGCGGGGGACAGGGGGTATGGAAACACCATATATTTT.